This TCR beta chain appears in the sequencing data of a study of vaccination and CD4 T cells after COVID-19. Study-wide background: Overlapping peptides of the spike proteins of SARS-CoV-2, HCoV-NL63, HCoV-OC43 and HCoV-229E were used for cell stimulation.

Cultured CD4+ T cell DNA was sequenced using the Oncomine TCR Beta short-read assay. From cultured CD4+ T cells, genomic DNA was extracted. Each CDR3 protein is one row after TCRdb ran MiXCR on the PCR reads. The sample yields just under 20,000 distinct CDR3 sequences, 40% to 45% seen once. This clonotype was counted only a few times. Its antigen remains unknown. Germline CDR1 is SGHNT and CDR2 is YENEEA. The V end lost 1 base, the J end lost 3 bases, and 12 bases lay between the germline ends. CDR3 length: 15 amino acids. Treatment defined: roughly ten-day PBMC culture with coronavirus spike peptide pools or control peptides (ViraFEST assay). Peptide pool stimulation in ViraFEST expanded antigen-specific T cells, whose TCRs were then sequenced. Negative selection recovered the CD4+ T cells once they had spent nine to eleven days in culture.

The gene calls are TRBV11-3 and TRBJ1-1, with D possibly matching TRBD1 (6 bases). The receptor comes from a human donor who received a COVID-19 vaccine. The sample was CD4+ T cells from blood, cultured in vitro, taken before SARS-CoV-2 vaccination. For the CDR3, the DNA is TGTGCCAGCAGCTTAGGGGGGGCCGGGGACACTGAAGCTTTCTTT. Translating gives CASSLGGAGDTEAFF.